This record covers a single T cell receptor beta chain. The sample comes from a study of blood T cell repertoires in COVID-19. Overall study context: Samples taken during acute and convalescent COVID-19 were collected in the United States, Italy and Spain. T cells, B-cell-depleted T cells, or PBMCs provided the cDNA or gDNA that served as material.

CDR1 and CDR2 (germline): MNHEY, SVGEGT. This CDR3 spans 15 amino acids. The V and J ends lost 0 bases and 3 bases respectively, with 11 bases between them. Original handling: Amplified reference gene primers provided the basis for estimating nucleated cell counts. Sequenced by immunoSEQ multiplex PCR; TCRdb stores in-frame clones only, minus some. V and J calls and clone size are copied from that table; D and trimming were computed from the DNA. The table has 150,000 to 200,000 clones, 80% to 90% seen once; the top ten hold approximately 3%. The chain links TRBV6-2 or TRBV6-3 to TRBJ1-1; weak D call: TRBD1 (5 bases). Input material: peripheral blood. The TCR originated in a man aged 60 to 75 with acute or convalescent COVID-19. CDR3 nucleotide sequence: TGTGCCAGCAGTTACTCAAGCAGGGCGGACACTGAAGCTTTCTTT. Translated, it gives CASSYSSRADTEAFF.